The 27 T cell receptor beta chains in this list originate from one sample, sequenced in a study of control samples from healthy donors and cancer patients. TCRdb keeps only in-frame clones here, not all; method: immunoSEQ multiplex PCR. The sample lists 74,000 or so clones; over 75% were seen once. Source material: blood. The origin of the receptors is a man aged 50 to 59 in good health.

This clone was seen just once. The DNA of the CDR3 is TGTGCCAGCAGTGAGGGGTACACTGAAGCTTTCTTT. Translated, it gives CASSEGYTEAFF. The J gene is TRBJ1-1, the V gene TRBV6-1; D is unresolved. The CDR3 spans 12 residues. Trimming took off 3 bases at V and 3 bases at J, with 5 bases between the two ends. Germline loops: CDR1 MNHNS, CDR2 SASEGT.

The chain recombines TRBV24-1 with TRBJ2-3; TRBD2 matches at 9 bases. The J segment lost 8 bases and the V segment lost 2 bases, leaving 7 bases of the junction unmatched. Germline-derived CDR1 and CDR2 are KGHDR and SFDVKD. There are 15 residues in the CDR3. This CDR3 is CATSDSQRGEGTQYF. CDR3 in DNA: TGTGCCACCAGTGATTCGCAGCGGGGGGAGGGTACGCAGTATTTT.

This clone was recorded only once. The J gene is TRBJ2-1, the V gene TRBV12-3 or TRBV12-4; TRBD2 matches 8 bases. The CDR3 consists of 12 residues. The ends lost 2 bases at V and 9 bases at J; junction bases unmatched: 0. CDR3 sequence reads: CASSLRGGEQFF. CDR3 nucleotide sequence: TGTGCCAGCAGTTTACGGGGGGGTGAGCAGTTCTTC.

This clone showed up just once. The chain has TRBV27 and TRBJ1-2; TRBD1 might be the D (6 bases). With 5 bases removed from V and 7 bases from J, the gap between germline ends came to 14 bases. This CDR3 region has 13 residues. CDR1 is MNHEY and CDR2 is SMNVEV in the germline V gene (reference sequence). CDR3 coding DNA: TGTGCCAGCAGTGCAGGGACACCCCGTGGCTACACCTTC. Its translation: CASSAGTPRGYTF.

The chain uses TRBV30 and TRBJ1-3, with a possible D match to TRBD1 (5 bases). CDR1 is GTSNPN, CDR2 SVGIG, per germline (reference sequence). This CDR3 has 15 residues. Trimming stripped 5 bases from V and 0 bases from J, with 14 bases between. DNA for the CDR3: TGTGCCTGGGATGAGAGGGGTAGCTCTGGAAACACCATATATTTT. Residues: CAWDERGSSGNTIYF.

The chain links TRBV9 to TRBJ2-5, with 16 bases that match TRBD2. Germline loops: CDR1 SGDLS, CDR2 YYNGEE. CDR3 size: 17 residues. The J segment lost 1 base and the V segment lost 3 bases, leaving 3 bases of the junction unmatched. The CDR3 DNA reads TGTGCCAGCAGCGCCGGGACTAGCGGGGGGGCCCAAGAGACCCAGTACTTC. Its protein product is CASSAGTSGGAQETQYF. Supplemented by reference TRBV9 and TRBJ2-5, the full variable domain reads DSGVTQTPKHLITATGQRVTLRCSPRSGDLSVYWYQQSLDQGLQFLIQYYNGEERAKGNILERFSAQQFPDLHSELNLSSLELGDSALYFCASSAGTSGGAQETQYFGPGTRLLVL.

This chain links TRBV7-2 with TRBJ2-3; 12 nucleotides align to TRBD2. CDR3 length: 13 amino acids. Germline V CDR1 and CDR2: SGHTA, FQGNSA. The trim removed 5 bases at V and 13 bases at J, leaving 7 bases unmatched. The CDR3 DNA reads TGTGCCAGCAGCCTCGCTAGCGGGGGGGAGAAGTATTTT. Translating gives CASSLASGGEKYF.

The CDR3 DNA is TGTGCCAGCAGAGAGGGAGCTGGAAGCAATCAGCCCCAGCATTTT. Translated, it gives CASREGAGSNQPQHF. The chain carries TRBV5-5 and TRBJ1-5; no reliable D call. The CDR3 runs to 15 residues. Trimming left V 5 bases short and J 1 base short, with 13 bases between. The V gene's germline CDR1 is SGHKS and CDR2 YYEKEE (reference sequence).

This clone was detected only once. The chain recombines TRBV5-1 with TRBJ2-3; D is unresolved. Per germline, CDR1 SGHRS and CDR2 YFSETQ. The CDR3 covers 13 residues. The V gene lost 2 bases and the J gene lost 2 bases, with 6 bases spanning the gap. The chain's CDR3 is CASSFGPTDTQYF. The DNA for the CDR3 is TGCGCCAGCAGCTTCGGCCCCACAGATACGCAGTATTTT. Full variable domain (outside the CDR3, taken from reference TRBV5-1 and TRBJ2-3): KAGVTQTPRYLIKTRGQQVTLSCSPISGHRSVSWYQQTPGQGLQFLFEYFSETQRNKGNFPGRFSGRQFSNSRSEMNVSTLELGDSALYLCASSFGPTDTQYFGPGTRLTVL.

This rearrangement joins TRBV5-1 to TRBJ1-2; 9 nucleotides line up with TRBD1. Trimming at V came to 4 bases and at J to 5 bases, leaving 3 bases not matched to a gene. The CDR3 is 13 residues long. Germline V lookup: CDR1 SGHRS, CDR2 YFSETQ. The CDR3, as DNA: TGCGCCAGCAGCGAAGGACAGGGGTATGGCTACACCTTC. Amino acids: CASSEGQGYGYTF.

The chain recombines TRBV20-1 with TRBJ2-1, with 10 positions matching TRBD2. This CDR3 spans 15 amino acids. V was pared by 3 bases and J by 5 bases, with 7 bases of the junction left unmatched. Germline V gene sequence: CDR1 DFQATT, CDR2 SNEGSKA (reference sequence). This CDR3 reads CSASSSSGGNNEQFF. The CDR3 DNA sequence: TGCAGTGCTAGTAGTTCTAGCGGGGGAAACAATGAGCAGTTCTTC.

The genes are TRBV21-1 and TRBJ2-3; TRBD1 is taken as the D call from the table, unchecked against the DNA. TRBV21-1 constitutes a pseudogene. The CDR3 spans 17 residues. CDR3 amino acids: CASSKGRQGANTDTQYF. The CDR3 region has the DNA TGTGCCAGCAGCAAAGGACGGCAGGGGGCCAACACAGATACGCAGTATTTT.

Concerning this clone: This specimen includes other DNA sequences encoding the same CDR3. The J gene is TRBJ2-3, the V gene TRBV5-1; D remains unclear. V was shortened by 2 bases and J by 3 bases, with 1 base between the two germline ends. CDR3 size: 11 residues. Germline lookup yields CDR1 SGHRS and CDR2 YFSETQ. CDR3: CASSLTDTQYF. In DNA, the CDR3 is TGCGCCAGCAGCTTAACAGATACGCAGTATTTT.

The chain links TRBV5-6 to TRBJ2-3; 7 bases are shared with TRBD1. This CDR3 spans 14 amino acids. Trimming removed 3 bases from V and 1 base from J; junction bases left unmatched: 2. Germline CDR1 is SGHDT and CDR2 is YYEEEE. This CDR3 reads CASSSGQGTDTQYF. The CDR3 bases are TGTGCCAGCAGCTCAGGACAGGGCACAGATACGCAGTATTTT.

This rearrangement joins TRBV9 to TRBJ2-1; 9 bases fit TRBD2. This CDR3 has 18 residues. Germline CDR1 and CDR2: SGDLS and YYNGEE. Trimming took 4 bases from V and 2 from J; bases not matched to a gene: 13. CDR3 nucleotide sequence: TGTGCCAGCAGCCCCACCGCGGGGGGGCCTCTGACCTACAATGAGCAGTTCTTC. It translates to CASSPTAGGPLTYNEQFF.

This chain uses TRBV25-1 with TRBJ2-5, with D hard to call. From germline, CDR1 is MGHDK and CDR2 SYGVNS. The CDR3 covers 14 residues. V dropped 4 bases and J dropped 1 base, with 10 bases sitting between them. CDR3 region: CASSGSILQETQYF. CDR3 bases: TGTGCCAGCAGTGGGTCCATCCTCCAAGAGACCCAGTACTTC.

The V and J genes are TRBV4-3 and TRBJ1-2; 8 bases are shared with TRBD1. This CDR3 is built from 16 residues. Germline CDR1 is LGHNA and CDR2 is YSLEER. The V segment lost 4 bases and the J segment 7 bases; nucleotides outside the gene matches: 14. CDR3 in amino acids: CASSLSSRTGYAGYTF. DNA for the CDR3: TGCGCCAGCAGCCTCTCGTCCCGGACAGGGTACGCTGGCTACACCTTC.

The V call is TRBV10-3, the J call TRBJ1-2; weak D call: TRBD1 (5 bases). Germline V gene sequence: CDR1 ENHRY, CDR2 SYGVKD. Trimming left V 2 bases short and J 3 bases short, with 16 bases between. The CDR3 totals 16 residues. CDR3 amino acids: CAISEPLGGKDYGYTF. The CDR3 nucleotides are TGTGCCATCAGTGAGCCCCTCGGGGGGAAGGACTATGGCTACACCTTC.

This CDR3 is CATSDPNTEQYF. Here the CDR3 DNA reads TGTGCCACCAGTGATCCGAACACGGAGCAGTACTTC. This sequence joins TRBV24-1 and TRBJ2-7; D is undetermined. Between the trimmed V and J ends, which lost 3 bases and 7 bases, there was a span of 9 bases. Looked up from germline, CDR1 is KGHDR and CDR2 is SFDVKD. This CDR3 contains 12 residues.

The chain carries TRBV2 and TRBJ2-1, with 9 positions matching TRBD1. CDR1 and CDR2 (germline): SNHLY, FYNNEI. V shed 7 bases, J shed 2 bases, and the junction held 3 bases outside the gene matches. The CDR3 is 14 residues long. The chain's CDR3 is CASNRDRAYNEQFF. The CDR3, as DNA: TGTGCCAGCAACCGGGACAGGGCCTACAATGAGCAGTTCTTC.

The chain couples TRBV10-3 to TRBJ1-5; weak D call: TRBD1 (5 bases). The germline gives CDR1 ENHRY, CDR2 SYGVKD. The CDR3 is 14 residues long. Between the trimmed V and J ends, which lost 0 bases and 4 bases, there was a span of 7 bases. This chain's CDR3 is CAISESRGNQPQHF. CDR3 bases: TGTGCCATCAGTGAGTCGAGGGGAAATCAGCCCCAGCATTTT.

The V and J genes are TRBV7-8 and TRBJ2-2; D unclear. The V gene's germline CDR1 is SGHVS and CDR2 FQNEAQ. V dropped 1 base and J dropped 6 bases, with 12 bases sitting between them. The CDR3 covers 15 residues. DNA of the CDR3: TGTGCCAGCAGCTTAGGGCCGAGGAAGGCCGGGGAGCTGTTTTTT. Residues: CASSLGPRKAGELFF.

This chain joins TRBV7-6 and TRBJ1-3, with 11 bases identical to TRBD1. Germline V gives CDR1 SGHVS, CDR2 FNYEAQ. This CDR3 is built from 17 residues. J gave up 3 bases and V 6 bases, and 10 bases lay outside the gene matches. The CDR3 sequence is CASRASGTGGLGNTIYF. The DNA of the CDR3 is TGTGCCAGCAGGGCGTCGGGGACAGGGGGGCTTGGAAACACCATATATTTT.

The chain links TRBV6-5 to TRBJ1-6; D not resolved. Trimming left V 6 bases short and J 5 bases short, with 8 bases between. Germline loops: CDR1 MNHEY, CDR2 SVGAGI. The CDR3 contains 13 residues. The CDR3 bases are TGTGCCAGCAGAAGGCAAAATAATTCACCCCTCCACTTT. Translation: CASRRQNNSPLHF.

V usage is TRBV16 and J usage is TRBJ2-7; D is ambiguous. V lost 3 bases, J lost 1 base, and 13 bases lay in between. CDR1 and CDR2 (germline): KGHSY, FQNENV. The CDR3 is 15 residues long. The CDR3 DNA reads TGTGCCAGCAGCCATTCAACAGCCGATTCCTACGAGCAGTACTTC. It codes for CASSHSTADSYEQYF. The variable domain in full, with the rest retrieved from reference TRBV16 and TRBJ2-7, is GEEVAQTPKHLVRGEGQKAKLYCAPIKGHSYVFWYQQVLKNEFKFLISFQNENVFDETGMPKERFSAKCLPNSPCSLEIQATKLEDSAVYFCASSHSTADSYEQYFGPGTRLTVT.

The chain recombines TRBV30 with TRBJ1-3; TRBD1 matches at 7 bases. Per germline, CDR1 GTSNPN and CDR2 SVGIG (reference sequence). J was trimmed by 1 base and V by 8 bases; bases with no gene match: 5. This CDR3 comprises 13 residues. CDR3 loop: CALQGQSGNTIYF. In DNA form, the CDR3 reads TGTGCCCTGCAGGGACAGTCTGGAAACACCATATATTTT. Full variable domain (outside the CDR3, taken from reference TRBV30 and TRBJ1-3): SQTIHQWPATLVQPVGSPLSLECTVEGTSNPNLYWYRQAAGRGLQLLFYSVGIGQISSEVPQNLSASRPQDRQFILSSKKLLLSDSGFYLCALQGQSGNTIYFGEGSWLTVV.

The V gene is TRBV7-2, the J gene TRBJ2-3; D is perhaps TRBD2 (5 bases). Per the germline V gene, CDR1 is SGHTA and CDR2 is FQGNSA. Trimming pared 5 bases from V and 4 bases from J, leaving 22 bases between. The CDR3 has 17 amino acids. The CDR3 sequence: CASSLLASPSLADTQYF. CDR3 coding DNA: TGTGCCAGCAGCCTTCTAGCCTCCCCGTCCCTTGCAGATACGCAGTATTTT.